The clone carrying this T cell receptor (beta chain) has more than one count but fewer than ten. This specimen comes from a study of T cells after yellow fever vaccination. TCRdb ran MiXCR on the 5' RACE reads and lists one entry per CDR3 protein. The table lists nearly 550,000 distinct CDR3 sequences, 19% of them singletons. Germline V gene data show CDR1 as SNHLY and CDR2 as FYNNEI. The CDR3 contains 13 residues. V was clipped by 6 bases and J by 4 bases, with 12 bases between them. V usage is TRBV2 and J usage is TRBJ2-5, with D possibly TRBD1 on 5 matching bases. The clonotype was recovered from a man aged 25-40 years who received the YFV17D yellow fever vaccine. The source material was PBMCs, sampled 15 days after the yellow fever booster vaccination. CDR3 coding DNA: TGTGCCAGCAGGGCAGGGCTAAGAGAGACCCAGTACTTC. Encoded protein: CASRAGLRETQYF.